A selection of T cell receptor beta chains follows, all from one sample in a study of ipilimumab plus nivolumab after autologous stem cell transplantation. Assay used: immunoSEQ multiplex PCR; TCRdb lists only in-frame clones, some missing. The data hold some 87,000 clones, with about 83% observed a single time. The source was PBMCs, collected in a trial of ipilimumab plus nivolumab as post-transplant consolidation. Every receptor here comes from a male donor with diffuse large B-cell lymphoma. CDR3s include the opening cysteine and the closing phenylalanine or tryptophan. A D gene is named only where the DNA matches it firmly. Rows may omit the clone size; those that give it use once, few, many or a size class.

NA	TRBJ1-1	TRBV6-1	NA	CASSGGSRTEAFF	TGTGCCAGCAGTGGGGGGTCGAGGACTGAAGCTTTCTTT
NA	TRBJ2-5	TRBV6-4	NA	CASSDASSEAQYF	TGTGCCAGCAGTGACGCCTCATCAGAGGCCCAGTACTTC
NA	TRBJ2-3	TRBV4-3	NA	CASSHYSGTLADTQYF	TGCGCCAGCAGCCACTACTCCGGGACACTCGCCGATACGCAGTATTTT
NA	TRBJ2-3	TRBV4-1	TRBD2	CASSQALLAGGPADTQYF	TGCGCCAGCAGCCAGGCATTACTAGCGGGGGGGCCCGCAGATACGCAGTATTTT
NA	TRBJ2-5	TRBV4-2	NA	CASSQDFAGAQETQYF	TGTGCCAGCAGCCAAGATTTCGCGGGGGCACAAGAGACCCAGTACTTC
NA	TRBJ2-3	TRBV14	NA	CASSPGTTTDTQYF	TGTGCCAGCAGCCCTGGGACAACCACAGATACGCAGTATTTT
NA	TRBJ2-3	TRBV6-5	NA	CASRGASVGTDTQYF	TGTGCCAGCAGGGGGGCTAGCGTGGGGACAGATACGCAGTATTTT
once	TRBJ1-1	TRBV19	NA	CASSRQDFPVNTEAFF	TGTGCCAGTAGTAGACAGGATTTCCCCGTGAACACTGAAGCTTTCTTT
NA	TRBJ2-3	TRBV30	NA	CAWSLGDTQYF	TGTGCCTGGAGTCTTGGAGATACGCAGTATTTT
NA	TRBJ1-1	TRBV6-5	TRBD1	CASRGQGQLNTEAFF	TGTGCCAGCAGGGGACAGGGACAATTGAACACTGAAGCTTTCTTT
NA	TRBJ2-2	TRBV2	NA	CASKSPPGELFF	TGTGCCAGCAAAAGTCCGCCCGGGGAGCTGTTTTTT
NA	TRBJ1-5	TRBV6-5	TRBD1	CASSPGQGHQPQHF	TGTGCCAGCAGCCCCGGACAGGGGCATCAGCCCCAGCATTTT
NA	TRBJ2-7	TRBV6-1	NA	CASRGLGNEQYF	TGTGCCAGTAGGGGCTTGGGGAACGAGCAGTACTTC
NA	TRBJ2-3	TRBV7-8	NA	CASSLGGRRASGGTDTQYF	TGTGCCAGCAGCTTAGGGGGAAGGCGGGCTAGTGGTGGCACAGATACGCAGTATTTT
NA	TRBJ2-5	TRBV2	NA	CASCTGLGTTQYF	TGTGCCAGCTGTACAGGCCTCGGGACGACCCAGTACTTC
once	TRBJ1-5	TRBV18	TRBD1	CASSRQGDSNQPQHF	TGTGCCAGCTCACGACAGGGGGATAGCAATCAGCCCCAGCATTTT
NA	TRBJ2-5	TRBV5-1	NA	CASSSNLWQAQETQYF	TGCGCCAGCAGCTCCAACCTTTGGCAGGCCCAAGAGACCCAGTACTTC
NA	TRBJ1-6	TRBV5-4	TRBD1	CASSVGQTNSPLHF	TGTGCCAGCAGCGTGGGACAGACCAATTCACCCCTCCACTTT
few	TRBJ1-2	TRBV5-5	TRBD1	CASSPWTGNYGYTF	TGTGCCAGCAGCCCCTGGACAGGGAACTATGGCTACACCTTC
NA	TRBJ1-5	TRBV4-3	NA	CASSQDWSPGLNSNQPQHF	TGCGCCAGCAGCCAAGATTGGTCGCCGGGACTGAATAGCAATCAGCCCCAGCATTTT
NA	TRBJ1-6	TRBV5-1	NA	CASSLGQGNSPLHF	TGCGCCAGCAGCTTGGGACAAGGAAATTCACCCCTCCACTTT
few	TRBJ1-1	TRBV7-8	NA	CASSSRVNTEAFF	TGTGCCAGCAGTAGCAGGGTAAACACTGAAGCTTTCTTT
once	TRBJ2-5	TRBV5-1	TRBD2	CASSYSGAQETQYF	TGCGCCAGCAGTTATAGCGGGGCCCAAGAGACCCAGTACTTC
NA	TRBJ2-7	TRBV19	TRBD2	CASSASGVSSYEQYF	TGTGCCAGTAGTGCTAGCGGGGTGAGCTCCTACGAGCAGTACTTC
NA	TRBJ2-7	TRBV29-1	NA	CSVRSTVRGEQYF	TGCAGCGTTCGCTCGACAGTCCGGGGTGAGCAGTACTTC
NA	TRBJ2-2	TRBV19	TRBD2	CASNRAGLANTGELFF	TGTGCCAGTAACAGAGCGGGGCTAGCGAACACCGGGGAGCTGTTTTTT
NA	TRBJ2-1	TRBV15	TRBD2	CATSSPSGGYNEQFF	TGTGCCACCAGCAGTCCTAGCGGGGGCTACAATGAGCAGTTCTTC
NA	TRBJ1-2	TRBV7-2	NA	CASSPEIGYGYTF	TGTGCCAGCAGCCCAGAAATAGGCTATGGCTACACCTTC
NA	TRBJ2-3	TRBV19	NA	CASSITGGVHTQYF	TGTGCCAGTAGTATAACTGGGGGCGTCCATACGCAGTATTTT
NA	TRBJ2-2	TRBV6-1	NA	CASSEQGNTGELFF	TGTGCCAGCAGTGAACAGGGAAACACCGGGGAGCTGTTTTTT
NA	TRBJ1-2	TRBV18	TRBD1	CASSPTGDIYGYTF	TGTGCCAGCTCACCGACAGGGGATATCTATGGCTACACCTTC
few	TRBJ1-1	TRBV18	NA	CASQRGGGDTEAFF	TGTGCCAGCCAGCGAGGGGGAGGGGACACTGAAGCTTTCTTT
NA	TRBJ2-5	TRBV5-1	TRBD2	CASSWGGSGGPQETQYF	TGCGCCAGCAGCTGGGGCGGGAGCGGGGGCCCCCAAGAGACCCAGTACTTC
NA	TRBJ2-5	TRBV7-2	NA	CASSGLIGGQKTQYF	TGTGCCAGCAGCGGATTAATCGGGGGGCAAAAGACCCAGTACTTC
few	TRBJ1-1	TRBV19	TRBD1	CASSRDRPRNTEAFF	TGTGCCAGTAGTAGGGACAGGCCACGGAACACTGAAGCTTTCTTT
NA	TRBJ2-7	TRBV27	NA	CASSSRQGGYGQYF	TGTGCCAGCAGTTCCCGACAGGGAGGTTACGGGCAGTACTTC
once	TRBJ2-1	TRBV19	TRBD1	CASSLETGMSYNEQFF	TGTGCCAGTAGCCTAGAGACAGGGATGTCCTACAATGAGCAGTTCTTC
NA	TRBJ1-6	TRBV27	TRBD1	CASSPLQGASRNSPLHF	TGTGCCAGCAGCCCCTTACAGGGGGCGAGTAGGAATTCACCCCTCCACTTT
NA	TRBJ1-2	TRBV6-1	TRBD1	CASRVGTDYLDGYTF	TGTGCCAGCAGGGTCGGGACAGACTACCTCGATGGCTACACCTTC
NA	TRBJ2-5	TRBV5-6	TRBD2	CASSLLISGGSEQYF	TGTGCCAGCAGCTTGCTTATCAGCGGGGGGAGTGAGCAGTACTTC
NA	TRBJ2-3	TRBV2	NA	CASIRLSTDTQYF	TGTGCCAGCATTCGGCTTAGCACAGATACGCAGTATTTT
NA	TRBJ2-5	TRBV18	NA	CASSFGHNQETQYF	TGTGCCAGCTCATTCGGACACAACCAAGAGACCCAGTACTTC